Sequencing of this TCR beta chain was carried out in a study of blood T cells in healthy people across ages. Study-wide results and caveats: Getting older went along with TCR beta diversity per million T cells dropping roughly linearly. Both naive CD4+ cell counts and diversity were greater in long-lived donors than in aged donors. Estimates based on one million T cells were treated as lower bounds.

Of note for this clonotype: The antigen is unknown.

Then a second PCR, running roughly 7 to 11 cycles, was carried out with a sample-barcoded 5' primer and a J-beta primer mix. From each sample, at least 2.5 million paired-end reads containing CDR3 were obtained. A single record per CDR3 protein comes from TCRdb applying MiXCR to the 5' RACE reads. Altogether 1,500,000 or so distinct CDR3 sequences are present, approximately 43% being singletons, with the ten largest covering about 3.8%. The CDR3 spans 12 residues. Deletions cut 4 bases from V and 7 bases from J, with 8 bases between. The origin of this receptor is a woman aged 18-29 years in good health. This chain joins TRBV12-3 or TRBV12-4 and TRBJ2-4; D ambiguous. The sample consisted of blood. In DNA, the CDR3 is TGTGCCAGCAGTTCACAAGGGAACATTCAGTACTTC. The encoded protein is CASSSQGNIQYF.